The clone carrying this TCR beta chain was counted once. The data stem from a study of T cells after posttransplantation cyclophosphamide. TCRdb's table, derived via immunoSEQ multiplex PCR, lists solely in-frame clones and lacks some. The table includes approximately 13,000 clones, around 83% detected once. The sequenced sample consisted of memory CD4+ T cells sorted from PBMCs. This clonotype originated in a man aged 45 to 65 in good health, CMV-negative, and a related stem cell transplant donor.

CDR3 sequence reads: CASSPTVYTEAFF. In nucleotides, the CDR3 is TGTGCCAGCAGCCCGACAGTGTATACTGAAGCTTTCTTT. The chain is built from TRBV7-3 and TRBJ1-1; the D gene is possibly TRBD1 (5 bases). This CDR3 contains 13 residues. CDR1 and CDR2 (germline): SGHTA, FQGTGA. The V end was cut by 5 bases, the J end by 5 bases, with 12 bases between.